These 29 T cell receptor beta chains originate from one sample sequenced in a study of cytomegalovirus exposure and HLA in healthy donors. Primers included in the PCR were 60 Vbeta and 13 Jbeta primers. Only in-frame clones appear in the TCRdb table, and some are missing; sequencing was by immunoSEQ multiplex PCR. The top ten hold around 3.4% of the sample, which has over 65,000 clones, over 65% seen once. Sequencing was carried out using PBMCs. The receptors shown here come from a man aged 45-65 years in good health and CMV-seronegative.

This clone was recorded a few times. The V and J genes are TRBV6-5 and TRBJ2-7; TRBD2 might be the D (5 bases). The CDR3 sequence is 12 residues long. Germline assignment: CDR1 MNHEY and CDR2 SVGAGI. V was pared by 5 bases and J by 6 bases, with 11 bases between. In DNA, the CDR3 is TGTGCCAGCAGTGACCCGGGGATCGAGCAGTACTTC. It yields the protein CASSDPGIEQYF.

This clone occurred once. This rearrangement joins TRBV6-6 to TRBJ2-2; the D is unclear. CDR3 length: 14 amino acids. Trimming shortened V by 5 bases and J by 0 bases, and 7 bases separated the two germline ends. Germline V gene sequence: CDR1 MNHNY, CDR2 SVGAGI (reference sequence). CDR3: CASSPLANTGELFF. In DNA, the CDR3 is TGTGCCAGCAGTCCACTCGCGAACACCGGGGAGCTGTTTTTT.

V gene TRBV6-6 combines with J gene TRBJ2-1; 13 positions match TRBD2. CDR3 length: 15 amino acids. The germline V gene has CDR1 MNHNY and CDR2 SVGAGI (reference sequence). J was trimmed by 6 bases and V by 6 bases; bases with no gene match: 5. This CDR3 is CASRLGTSGVNEQFF. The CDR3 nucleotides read TGTGCCAGCAGACTCGGGACTAGCGGGGTCAATGAGCAGTTCTTC.

The CDR3 sequence is CASGLLSSGTKNNSPLHF. The CDR3 nucleotides read TGTGCCAGCGGTCTGCTTTCGTCTGGGACAAAGAATAATTCACCCCTCCACTTT. The chain is built from TRBV7-2 and TRBJ1-6, with a weak D call TRBD1 (6 bases). The V gene's germline CDR1 is SGHTA and CDR2 FQGNSA. The CDR3 spans 18 residues. The V gene lost 8 bases and the J gene lost 5 bases, with 25 bases spanning the gap. The variable domain in full, completed from reference TRBV7-2 and TRBJ1-6, reads GAGVSQSPSNKVTEKGKDVELRCDPISGHTALYWYRQSLGQGLEFLIYFQGNSAPDKSGLPSDRFSAERTGGSVSTLTIQRTQQEDSAVYLCASGLLSSGTKNNSPLHFGNGTRLTVT.

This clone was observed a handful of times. Here the CDR3 DNA reads TGTGCCAGCAGCCTGTGGGCGGGGAACACTGAAGCTTTCTTT. Protein sequence: CASSLWAGNTEAFF. The V gene is TRBV11-2, the J gene TRBJ1-1; D is uncertain. This CDR3 spans 14 amino acids. Germline CDR1 SGHAT, CDR2 FQNNGV. Trimming took 5 bases from V and 1 from J, leaving 11 bases between them.

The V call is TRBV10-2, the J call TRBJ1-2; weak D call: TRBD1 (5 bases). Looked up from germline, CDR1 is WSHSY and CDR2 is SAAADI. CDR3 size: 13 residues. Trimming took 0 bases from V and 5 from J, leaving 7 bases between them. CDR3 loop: CASSESKGYGYTF. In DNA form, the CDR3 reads TGCGCCAGCAGTGAGTCGAAGGGGTATGGCTACACCTTC.

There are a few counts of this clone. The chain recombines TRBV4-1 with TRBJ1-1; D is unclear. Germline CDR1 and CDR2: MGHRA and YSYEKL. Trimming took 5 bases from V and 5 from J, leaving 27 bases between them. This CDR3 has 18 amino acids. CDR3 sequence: CASSERAPPRPWWTEAFF. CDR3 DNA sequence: TGCGCCAGCAGCGAGCGAGCCCCCCCCAGACCGTGGTGGACTGAAGCTTTCTTT.

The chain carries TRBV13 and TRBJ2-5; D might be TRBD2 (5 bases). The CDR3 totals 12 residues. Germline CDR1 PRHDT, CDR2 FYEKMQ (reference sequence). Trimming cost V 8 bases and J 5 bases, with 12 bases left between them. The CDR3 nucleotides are TGTGCCAGCGGTTGGGGAGAGGAGACCCAGTACTTC. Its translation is CASGWGEETQYF.

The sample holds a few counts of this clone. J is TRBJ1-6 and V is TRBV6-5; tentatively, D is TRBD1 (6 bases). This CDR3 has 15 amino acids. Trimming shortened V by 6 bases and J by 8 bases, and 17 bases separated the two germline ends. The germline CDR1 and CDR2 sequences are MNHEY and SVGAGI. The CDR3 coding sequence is TGTGCCAGCAGCCTCGACCGGGACACTCATTCACCCCTCCACTTT. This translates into CASSLDRDTHSPLHF.

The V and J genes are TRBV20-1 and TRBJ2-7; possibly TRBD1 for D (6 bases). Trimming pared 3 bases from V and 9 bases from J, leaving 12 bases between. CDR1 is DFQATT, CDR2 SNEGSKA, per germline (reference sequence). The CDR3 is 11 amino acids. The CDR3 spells CSASTGLGQYF. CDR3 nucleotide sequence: TGCAGTGCTAGCACAGGGCTCGGGCAGTACTTC.

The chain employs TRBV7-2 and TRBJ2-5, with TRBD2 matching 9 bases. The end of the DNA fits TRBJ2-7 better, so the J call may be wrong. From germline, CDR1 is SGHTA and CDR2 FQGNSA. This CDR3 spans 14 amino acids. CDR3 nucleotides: TGTGCCAGCAGCTTAGGACTAGCGGACTACGAGCAGTACTTC. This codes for CASSLGLADYEQYF.

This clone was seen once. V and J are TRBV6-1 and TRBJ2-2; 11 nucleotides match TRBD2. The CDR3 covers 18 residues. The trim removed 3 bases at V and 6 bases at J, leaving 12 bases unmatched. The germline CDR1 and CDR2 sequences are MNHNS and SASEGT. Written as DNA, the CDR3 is TGTGCCAGCAGTGAGGTTGGATATAGCGGGGGGGCTGCCGGGGAGCTGTTTTTT. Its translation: CASSEVGYSGGAAGELFF.

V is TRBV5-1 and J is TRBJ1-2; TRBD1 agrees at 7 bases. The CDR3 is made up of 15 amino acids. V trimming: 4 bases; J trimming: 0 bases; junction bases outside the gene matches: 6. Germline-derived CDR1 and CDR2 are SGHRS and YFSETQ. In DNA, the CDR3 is TGCGCCAGCAGCCCCGGGACAGAAACTAACTATGGCTACACCTTC. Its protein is CASSPGTETNYGYTF.

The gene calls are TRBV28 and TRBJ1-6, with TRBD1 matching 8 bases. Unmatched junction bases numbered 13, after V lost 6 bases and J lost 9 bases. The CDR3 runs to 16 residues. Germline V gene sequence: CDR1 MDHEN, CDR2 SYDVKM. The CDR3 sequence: CASSQTLGQGGSPLHF. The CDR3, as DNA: TGTGCCAGCAGCCAGACTCTCGGACAGGGCGGTTCACCCCTCCACTTT.

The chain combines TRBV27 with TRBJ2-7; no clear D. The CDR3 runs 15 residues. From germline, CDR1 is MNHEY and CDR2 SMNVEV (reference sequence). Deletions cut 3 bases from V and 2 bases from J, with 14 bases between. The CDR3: CASSLILGPTYEQYF. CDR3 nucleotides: TGTGCCAGCAGTTTGATCCTGGGCCCTACCTACGAGCAGTACTTC.

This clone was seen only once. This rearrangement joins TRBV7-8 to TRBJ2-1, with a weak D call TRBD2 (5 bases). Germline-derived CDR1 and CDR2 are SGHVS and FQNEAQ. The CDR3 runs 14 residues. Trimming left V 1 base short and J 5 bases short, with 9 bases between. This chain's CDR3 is CASSLGGSNNEQFF. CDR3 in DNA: TGTGCCAGCAGCTTAGGAGGGTCCAACAATGAGCAGTTCTTC. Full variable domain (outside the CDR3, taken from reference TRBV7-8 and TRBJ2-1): GAGVSQSPRYKVAKRGQDVALRCDPISGHVSLFWYQQALGQGPEFLTYFQNEAQLDKSGLPSDRFFAERPEGSVSTLKIQRTQQEDSAVYLCASSLGGSNNEQFFGPGTRLTVL.

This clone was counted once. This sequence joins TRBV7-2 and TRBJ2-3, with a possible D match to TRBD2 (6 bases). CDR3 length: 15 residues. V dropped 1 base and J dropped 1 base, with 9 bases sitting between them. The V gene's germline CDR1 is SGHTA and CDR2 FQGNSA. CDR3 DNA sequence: TGTGCCAGCAGCTTAGTGGGGGGACGCACAGATACGCAGTATTTT. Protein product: CASSLVGGRTDTQYF.

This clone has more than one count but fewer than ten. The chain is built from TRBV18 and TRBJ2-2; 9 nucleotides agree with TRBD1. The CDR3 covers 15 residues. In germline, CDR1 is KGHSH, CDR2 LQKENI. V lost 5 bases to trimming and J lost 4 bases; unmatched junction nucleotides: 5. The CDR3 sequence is CASSLDRGATGELFF. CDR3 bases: TGTGCCAGCTCATTGGACAGGGGTGCCACCGGGGAGCTGTTTTTT.

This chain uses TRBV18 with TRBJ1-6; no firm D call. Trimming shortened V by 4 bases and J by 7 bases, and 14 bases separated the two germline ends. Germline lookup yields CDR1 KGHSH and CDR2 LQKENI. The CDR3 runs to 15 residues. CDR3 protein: CASSRAQAVNSPLHF. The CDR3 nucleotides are TGTGCCAGCTCACGTGCCCAGGCAGTAAATTCACCCCTCCACTTT.

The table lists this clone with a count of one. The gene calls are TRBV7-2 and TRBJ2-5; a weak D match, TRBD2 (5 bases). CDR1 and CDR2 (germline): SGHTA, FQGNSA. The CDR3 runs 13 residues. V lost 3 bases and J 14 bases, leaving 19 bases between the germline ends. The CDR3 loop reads CASSLKSGEGSYF. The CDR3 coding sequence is TGTGCCAGCAGCTTGAAGTCCGGTGAGGGTTCTTACTTC.

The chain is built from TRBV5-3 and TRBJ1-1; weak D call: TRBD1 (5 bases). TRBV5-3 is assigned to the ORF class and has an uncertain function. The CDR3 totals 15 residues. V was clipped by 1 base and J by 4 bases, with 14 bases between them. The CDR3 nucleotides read TGTGCCAGAAGCTTGTTCAGGGCTTGGAGCACTGAAGCTTTCTTT. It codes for CARSLFRAWSTEAFF.

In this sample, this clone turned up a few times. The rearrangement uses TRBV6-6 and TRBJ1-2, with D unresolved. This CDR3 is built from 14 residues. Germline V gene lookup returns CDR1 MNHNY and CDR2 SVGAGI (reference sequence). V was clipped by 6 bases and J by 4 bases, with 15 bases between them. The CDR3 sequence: CASRHRGLPYGYTF. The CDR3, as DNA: TGTGCCAGCAGACACCGGGGATTACCCTATGGCTACACCTTC.

CDR3 in amino acids: CASRSLDRENGYTF. In nucleotides, the CDR3 is TGTGCCAGCAGATCCCTGGACAGGGAAAATGGCTACACCTTC. V usage is TRBV7-2 and J usage is TRBJ1-2, with TRBD1 identical over 8 bases. This CDR3 has 14 residues. With 6 bases clipped from V and 6 bases from J, the junction kept 9 bases outside the gene matches. The germline V gene encodes CDR1 SGHTA and CDR2 FQGNSA.

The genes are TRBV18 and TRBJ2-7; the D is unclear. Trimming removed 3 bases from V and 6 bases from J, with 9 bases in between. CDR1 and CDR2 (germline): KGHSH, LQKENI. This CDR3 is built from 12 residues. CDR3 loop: CASSPGSSEQYF. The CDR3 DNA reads TGTGCCAGCTCACCCGGTTCAAGCGAGCAGTACTTC. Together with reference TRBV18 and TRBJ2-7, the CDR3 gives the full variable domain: NAGVMQNPRHLVRRRGQEARLRCSPMKGHSHVYWYRQLPEEGLKFMVYLQKENIIDESGMPKERFSAEFPKEGPSILRIQQVVRGDSAAYFCASSPGSSEQYFGPGTRLTVT.

For the CDR3, the DNA is TGTGCCAGCAGGGAACGGGGGGCCTATAAAAATGAGCAGTTCTTC. It specifies CASRERGAYKNEQFF. The V gene is TRBV6-5, the J gene TRBJ2-1; tentatively, D is TRBD2 (7 bases). V lost 6 bases and J 7 bases, leaving 19 bases between the germline ends. CDR1 is MNHEY and CDR2 is SVGAGI in the germline V gene. The CDR3 has 15 amino acids.

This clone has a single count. In nucleotides, the CDR3 is TGCGCCAGCAGCCAAGCAGGGGTGTTTGGCTACACCTTC. Translated: CASSQAGVFGYTF. This rearrangement joins TRBV5-1 to TRBJ1-2, with a tentative D call TRBD1 (6 bases). The CDR3 consists of 13 residues. The ends were cut back, 4 bases at V and 7 bases at J, with 14 bases in the middle. Germline loops: CDR1 SGHRS, CDR2 YFSETQ.

CDR3: CASSEGHLLEGNTIYF. In DNA form, the CDR3 reads TGCGCCAGCAGTGAGGGACACCTCCTGGAGGGAAACACCATATATTTT. The rearrangement links TRBV5-1 to TRBJ1-3; TRBD1 is a possible D gene (6 bases). V was trimmed by 5 bases and J by 4 bases, leaving 19 bases between them. The CDR3 loop spans 16 amino acids. CDR1 SGHRS and CDR2 YFSETQ come from the germline V gene.

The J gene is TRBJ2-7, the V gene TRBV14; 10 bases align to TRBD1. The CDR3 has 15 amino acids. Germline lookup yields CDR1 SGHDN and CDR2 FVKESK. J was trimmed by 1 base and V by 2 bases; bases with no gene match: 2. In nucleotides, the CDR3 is TGTGCCAGCAGCCAATTGGGACAGGGGTCCTACGAGCAGTACTTC. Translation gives CASSQLGQGSYEQYF.

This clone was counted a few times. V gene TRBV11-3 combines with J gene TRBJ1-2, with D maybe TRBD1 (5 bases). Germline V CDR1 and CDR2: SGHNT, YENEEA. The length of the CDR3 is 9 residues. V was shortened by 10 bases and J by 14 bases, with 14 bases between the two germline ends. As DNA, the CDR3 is TGTGCCACCAGAAAAGGGGTAACCTTC. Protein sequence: CATRKGVTF.